The sample holds a few counts of the clone carrying this TCR beta chain. Its antigen is not known. The data derive from a study of T-cell memory formation after mild COVID-19. This CDR3 has 13 residues. CDR1 and CDR2 from the germline V gene are KGHSH and LQKENI. The V gene end was trimmed by 4 bases and the J gene end by 7 bases; junction bases not matched to a gene: 4. General study points: Detection of some responders pre-infection suggested pre-existing cross-reactive memory T cells participated.

Employing constant-segment primers, 5'RACE generated TCR alpha and TCR beta cDNA libraries bearing sample barcodes and UMIs. TCRdb passed the 5' RACE reads through MiXCR, listing each CDR3 protein once. The sample lists around 390,000 distinct CDR3 sequences, about 15% occurring once. This receptor was taken from a man between 18 and 35 years old who had mild COVID-19 (a few samples of this study predate the infection). Cell type and time point are not known. The J gene is TRBJ1-2, the V gene TRBV18; 9 bases are a match to TRBD1. Sequencing was carried out using PBMCs or a T cell subset sorted from them (not recorded which). The DNA of the CDR3 is TGTGCCAGCTCACTTAAGGACAGGGGTGGCTACACCTTC. It is translated as CASSLKDRGGYTF.